This T cell receptor beta chain is drawn from a study of CD8 T cells in Susac syndrome. From germline, CDR1 is GTSNPN and CDR2 SVGIG (reference sequence). The CDR3 runs to 13 residues. Trimming left V 4 bases short and J 4 bases short, with 13 bases between. This clonotype was seen a single time. Roughly 0.45 to 1 ug RNA was reverse transcribed with random hexamers. MiXCR, applied by TCRdb to the immunoSEQ multiplex PCR reads, yields one record per CDR3 protein. The sample carries about 210,000 distinct CDR3 sequences, around 96% recorded once. This TCR derives from a human donor with multiple sclerosis. This chain links TRBV30 with TRBJ1-2; D not resolved. Sequenced input: CD4+ T cells from PBMCs. The CDR3 nucleotides are TGTGCCTGGAAGCAGCACGATAGCTATGGCTACACCTTC. Its translation is CAWKQHDSYGYTF.